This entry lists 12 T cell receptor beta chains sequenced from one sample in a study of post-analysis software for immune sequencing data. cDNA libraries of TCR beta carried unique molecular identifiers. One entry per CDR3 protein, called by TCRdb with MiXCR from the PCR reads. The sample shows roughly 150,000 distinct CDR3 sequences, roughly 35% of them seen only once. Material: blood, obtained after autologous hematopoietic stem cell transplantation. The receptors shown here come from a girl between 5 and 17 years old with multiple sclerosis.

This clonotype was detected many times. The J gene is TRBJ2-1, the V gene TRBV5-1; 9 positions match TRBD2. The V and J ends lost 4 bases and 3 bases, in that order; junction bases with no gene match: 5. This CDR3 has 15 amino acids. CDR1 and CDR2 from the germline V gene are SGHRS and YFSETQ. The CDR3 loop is CASSPSSGIYNEQFF. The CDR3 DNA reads TGCGCCAGCAGCCCCTCTAGCGGGATCTACAATGAGCAGTTCTTC.

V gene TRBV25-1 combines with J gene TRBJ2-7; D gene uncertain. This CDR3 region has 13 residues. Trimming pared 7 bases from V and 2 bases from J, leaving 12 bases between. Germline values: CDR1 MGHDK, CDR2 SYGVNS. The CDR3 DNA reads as TGTGCCAGCATCGAAGGGAACACCTACGAGCAGTACTTC. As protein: CASIEGNTYEQYF.

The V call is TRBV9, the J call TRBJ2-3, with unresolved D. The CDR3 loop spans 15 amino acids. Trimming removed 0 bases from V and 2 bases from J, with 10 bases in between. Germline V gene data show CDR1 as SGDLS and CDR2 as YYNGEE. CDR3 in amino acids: CASSVGIRFTDTQYF. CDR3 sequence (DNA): TGTGCCAGCAGCGTAGGTATCCGATTCACAGATACGCAGTATTTT.

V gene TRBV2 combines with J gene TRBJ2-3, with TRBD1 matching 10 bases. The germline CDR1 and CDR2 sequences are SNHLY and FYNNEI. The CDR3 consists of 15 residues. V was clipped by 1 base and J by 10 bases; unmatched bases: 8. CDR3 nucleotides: TGTGCCAGCAGTGAAGTTCCAGGACAGGGGGGATCGCAGTATTTT. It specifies CASSEVPGQGGSQYF.

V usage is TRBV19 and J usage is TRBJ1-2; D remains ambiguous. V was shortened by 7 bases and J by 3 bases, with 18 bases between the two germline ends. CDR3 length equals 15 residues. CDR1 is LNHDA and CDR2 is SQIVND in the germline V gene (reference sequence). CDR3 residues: CASTRQTFFDYGYTF. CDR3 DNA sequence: TGTGCCAGTACCAGGCAGACTTTCTTTGACTATGGCTACACCTTC.

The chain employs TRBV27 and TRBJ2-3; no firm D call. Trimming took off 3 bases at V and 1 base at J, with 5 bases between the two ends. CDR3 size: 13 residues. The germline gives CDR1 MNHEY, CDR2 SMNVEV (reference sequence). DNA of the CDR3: TGTGCCAGCAGTTTGGGCCGCACAGATACGCAGTATTTT. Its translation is CASSLGRTDTQYF.

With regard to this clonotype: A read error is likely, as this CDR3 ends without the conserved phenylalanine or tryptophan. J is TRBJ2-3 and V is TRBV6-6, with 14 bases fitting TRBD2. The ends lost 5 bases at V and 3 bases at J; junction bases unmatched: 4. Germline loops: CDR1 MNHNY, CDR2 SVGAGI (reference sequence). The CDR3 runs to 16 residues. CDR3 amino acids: CASSPRTSGRTDTQYY. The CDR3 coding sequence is TGTGCCAGCAGTCCTCGGACTAGCGGGAGGACAGATACGCAGTATTAT.

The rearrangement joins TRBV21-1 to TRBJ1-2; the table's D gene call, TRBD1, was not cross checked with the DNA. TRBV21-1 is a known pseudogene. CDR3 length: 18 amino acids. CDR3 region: CASSGRLGQGSFNYGYTF. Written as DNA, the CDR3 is TGTGCCAGCAGCGGCCGGCTCGGACAGGGGTCATTTAACTATGGCTACACCTTC.

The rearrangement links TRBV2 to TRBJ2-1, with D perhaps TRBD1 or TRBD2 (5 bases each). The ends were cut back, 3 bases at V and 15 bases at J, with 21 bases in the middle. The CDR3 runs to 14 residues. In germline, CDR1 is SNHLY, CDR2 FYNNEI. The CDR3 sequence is CASSDGDHLSRRFF. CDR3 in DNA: TGTGCCAGCAGTGATGGGGACCACCTTTCTCGGCGGTTCTTC. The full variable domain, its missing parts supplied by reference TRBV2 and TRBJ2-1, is EPEVTQTPSHQVTQMGQEVILRCVPISNHLYFYWYRQILGQKVEFLVSFYNNEISEKSEIFDDQFSVERPDGSNFTLKIRSTKLEDSAMYFCASSDGDHLSRRFFGPGTRLTVL.

CDR3 protein: CSARSDREGYEQYF. The DNA for the CDR3 is TGCAGTGCTAGATCCGACAGGGAGGGCTACGAGCAGTACTTC. This chain uses TRBV20-1 with TRBJ2-5; either TRBD1 or TRBD2 may fit D (7 bases each). The J call may be incorrect, as the DNA end agrees better with TRBJ2-7. Germline CDR1 reads DFQATT; CDR2 reads SNEGSKA (reference sequence). The CDR3 totals 14 residues.

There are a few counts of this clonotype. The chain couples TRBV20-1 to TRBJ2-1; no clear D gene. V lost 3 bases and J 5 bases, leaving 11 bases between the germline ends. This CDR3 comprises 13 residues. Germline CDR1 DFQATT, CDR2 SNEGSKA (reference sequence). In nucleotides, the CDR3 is TGCAGTGCTAGTGTCACTCGAGACAATGAGCAGTTCTTC. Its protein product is CSASVTRDNEQFF.

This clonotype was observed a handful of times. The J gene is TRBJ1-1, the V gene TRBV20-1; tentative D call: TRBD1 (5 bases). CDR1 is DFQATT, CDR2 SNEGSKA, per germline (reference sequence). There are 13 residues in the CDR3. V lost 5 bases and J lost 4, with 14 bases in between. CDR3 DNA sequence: TGCAGTGCTCCAGGGTTGAGTGGCACTGAAGCTTTCTTT. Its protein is CSAPGLSGTEAFF.